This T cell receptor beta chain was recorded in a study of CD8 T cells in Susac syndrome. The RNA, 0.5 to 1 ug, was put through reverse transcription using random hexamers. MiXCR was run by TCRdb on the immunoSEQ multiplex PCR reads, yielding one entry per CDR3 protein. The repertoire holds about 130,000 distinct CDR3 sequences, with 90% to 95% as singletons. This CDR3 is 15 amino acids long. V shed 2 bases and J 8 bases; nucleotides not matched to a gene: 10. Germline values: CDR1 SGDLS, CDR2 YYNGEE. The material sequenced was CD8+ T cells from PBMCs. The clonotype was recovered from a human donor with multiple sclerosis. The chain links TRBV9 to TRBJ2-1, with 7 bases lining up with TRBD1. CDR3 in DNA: TGTGCCAGCAGCGTGGCAAGAGGGGGCTTGGATGAGCAGTTCTTC. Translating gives CASSVARGGLDEQFF.